The clone carrying this TCR beta chain has at least ten counts. The target antigen is unknown. This entry belongs to a study of T-cell memory formation after mild COVID-19. Overall study findings and caveats: Among contracting clones, CD4+ were mainly CM/EM and CD8+ enriched in EMRA.

The CDR3 loop spans 15 amino acids. CDR1 and CDR2 (germline): MNHNY, SVGAGI (reference sequence). V lost 6 bases, J lost 7 bases, and 10 bases stayed unmatched. Constant-segment primers served in 5'RACE that generated TCR alpha and TCR beta cDNA libraries bearing sample barcodes and UMIs. One entry per CDR3 protein, called by TCRdb with MiXCR from the 5' RACE reads. Among some 14,000 distinct CDR3 sequences listed, around 12% were seen once. This receptor was identified in an adult woman who had mild COVID-19 (a few samples of this study predate the infection). Cell type and time point are not known. The J gene is TRBJ1-4, the V gene TRBV6-6, with 8 bases that match TRBD1. Sequencing used PBMCs or a T cell subset sorted from them (not recorded which). For the CDR3, the DNA is TGTGCCAGCAGACCTCAGGGGGCGCAGGGTGAAAAACTGTTTTTT. Protein: CASRPQGAQGEKLFF.